These 10 T cell receptor beta chains were sequenced from one sample in a study of molecular identifiers for immune sequencing clone quantification (dated by TCRdb to 2016 to 2018). Library generation was performed with PCR. The data were produced on a NextSeq 500. TCRdb passed the public sequencing reads through fastp at Q25 and MiXCR, retaining productive beta sequences. Identical CDR3 proteins give one entry, which carries the most common genes and DNA. For this sample there are about 500,000 distinct CDR3 sequences; 25% appear just once. The leading ten clones occupy around 0.8% of the sample. Sequencing was done on a sample of naive CD8+ T cells from blood, with Jurkat cell RNA spiked in. The sample's cell subset or site, from its label and the paper: FACS-sorted CD8+CD4-CCR7+CD45RA+ naive T cells. Receptor source: a human donor in good health. Some libraries in this study had Jurkat cell RNA spiked in.

In DNA form, the CDR3 reads TGTGCCAGCTGGGAAGCGGGACAGGGGAACTATGGCTACACCTTC. Translating gives CASWEAGQGNYGYTF. The chain recombines TRBV6-5 with TRBJ1-2; 10 bases map to TRBD1. There are 15 residues in the CDR3. The junction had 8 bases not matched to a gene; V was cut back by 8 bases and J by 2 bases. Germline lookup yields CDR1 MNHEY and CDR2 SVGAGI.

This clonotype has just a few counts. The chain uses TRBV5-1 and TRBJ2-7; D is perhaps TRBD2 (5 bases). The germline V gene has CDR1 SGHRS and CDR2 YFSETQ. Trimming cost V 3 bases and J 5 bases, with 12 bases left between them. CDR3 length: 13 amino acids. The CDR3 sequence is CASSSSAEDEQYF. CDR3 DNA sequence: TGCGCCAGCAGCTCCAGCGCGGAGGACGAGCAGTACTTC.

This clonotype was picked up a small number of times. Germline is not matched at one junction end, which may reflect a read error. The chain links TRBV28 to TRBJ2-7; D unresolved. The germline V gene encodes CDR1 MDHEN and CDR2 SYDVKM. The length of the CDR3 is 10 residues. In DNA, the CDR3 is TGTGCCAGCAGTTTCGGGTGGATTTTCTTT. Translation gives CASSFGWIFF.

The sample holds many counts of this clonotype. The gene calls are TRBV19 and TRBJ1-5, with TRBD1 matching over 11 bases. The V segment lost 7 bases and the J segment 0 bases; nucleotides outside the gene matches: 8. Germline V gene data show CDR1 as LNHDA and CDR2 as SQIVND (reference sequence). The CDR3 runs to 17 residues. In DNA, the CDR3 is TGTGCCAGTACCTGGACAGGGGGCGCTTCTAGCAATCAGCCCCAGCATTTT. Its translation: CASTWTGGASSNQPQHF.

This clonotype was detected ten times or more. V and J are TRBV28 and TRBJ1-4, with 11 bases that match TRBD1. Germline values: CDR1 MDHEN, CDR2 SYDVKM. V shed 5 bases and J 0 bases; nucleotides not matched to a gene: 8. The CDR3 extends over 18 amino acids. CDR3 bases: TGTGCCAGCAGTATCATCGGACAGGGGGCCGCAACTAATGAAAAACTGTTTTTT. Translated, it gives CASSIIGQGAATNEKLFF.

This clonotype was found a few times. The chain has TRBV7-9 and TRBJ1-1; no firm D call. This CDR3 comprises 14 residues. CDR1 and CDR2 (germline): SEHNR, FQNEAQ (reference sequence). V was cut by 1 base and J by 4 bases, with 10 bases left in between. The CDR3 is CASSLVPLGTEAFF. CDR3 nucleotides: TGTGCCAGCAGCTTAGTCCCACTGGGCACTGAAGCTTTCTTT.

This clonotype was recorded many times. The V and J genes are TRBV4-3 and TRBJ1-2, with unresolved D. V lost 0 bases to trimming and J lost 3 bases, with 11 bases between them. CDR3 length equals 15 residues. Germline-derived CDR1 and CDR2 are LGHNA and YSLEER. The chain's CDR3 is CASSQDFDIYYGYTF. CDR3 nucleotide sequence: TGCGCCAGCAGCCAAGATTTCGACATCTACTATGGCTACACCTTC.

On this clonotype: One base away lies a much larger clone, so this may be a sequencing read error. The chain combines TRBV6-5 with TRBJ1-1; D not certain. Germline CDR1 and CDR2: MNHEY and SVGAGI. V gave up 10 bases and J gave up 3 bases, with 21 bases separating them. The CDR3 extends over 15 amino acids. CDR3 sequence: CANSLQSGEYTEAFF. DNA for the CDR3: TGTGCCAACAGCCTCCAAAGCGGGGAATACACTGAAGCTTTCTTT.

In its sample, this clonotype was seen many times. CDR3 residues: CSVGQGNTEAFF. DNA of the CDR3: TGCAGCGTTGGACAGGGGAACACTGAAGCTTTCTTT. The V and J genes are TRBV29-1 and TRBJ1-1; 7 bases are shared with TRBD1. V was clipped by 4 bases and J by 1 base; unmatched bases: 0. The CDR3 is 12 amino acids. Germline CDR1 reads SQVTM; CDR2 reads ANQGSEA.

Ten or more counts support this clonotype. This chain links TRBV7-9 with TRBJ2-3; no clear D. The germline V gene encodes CDR1 SEHNR and CDR2 FQNEAQ (reference sequence). Trimming cost V 0 bases and J 4 bases, with 8 bases left between them. CDR3 length equals 14 residues. Here the CDR3 DNA reads TGTGCCAGCAGCTTAGCGTGGGGTCCAGATACGCAGTATTTT. Translated, it gives CASSLAWGPDTQYF.